These 21 T cell receptor beta chains came from one sample sequenced in a study of blood T cell repertoires in COVID-19. The assay was immunoSEQ multiplex PCR, and TCRdb's table has in-frame clones only and misses some. This table has more than 200,000 clones, 82% appearing once. The material sequenced was peripheral blood. Receptors originate from an elderly woman with active or convalescent COVID-19.

The chain links TRBV9 to TRBJ2-2; 10 bases agree with TRBD2. Trimming cost V 2 bases and J 8 bases; bases outside gene matches: 6. The CDR3 sequence is 15 residues long. Looked up from germline, CDR1 is SGDLS and CDR2 is YYNGEE. CDR3 nucleotide sequence: TGTGCCAGCAGCGTCGGACTAGCGGAACAGGGGGAGCTGTTTTTT. Translating it yields CASSVGLAEQGELFF. Using reference TRBV9 and TRBJ2-2 for the parts outside the CDR3, the full variable domain is DSGVTQTPKHLITATGQRVTLRCSPRSGDLSVYWYQQSLDQGLQFLIQYYNGEERAKGNILERFSAQQFPDLHSELNLSSLELGDSALYFCASSVGLAEQGELFFGEGSRLTVL.

This chain links TRBV30 with TRBJ2-7, with 7 bases lining up with TRBD1. Germline CDR1 is GTSNPN and CDR2 is SVGIG (reference sequence). The CDR3 consists of 13 residues. V shed 4 bases, J shed 3 bases, and the junction held 6 bases outside the gene matches. CDR3 sequence reads: CAWNLNRGYEQYF. CDR3 in DNA: TGTGCCTGGAATCTTAACAGGGGCTACGAGCAGTACTTC.

The rearrangement links TRBV28 to TRBJ1-1; D not resolved. V lost 1 base and J 10 bases, leaving 7 bases between the germline ends. The CDR3 runs to 11 residues. Looked up from germline, CDR1 is MDHEN and CDR2 is SYDVKM. The chain's CDR3 is CASSLSGRAFF. The CDR3, as DNA: TGTGCCAGCAGTTTATCTGGGAGAGCTTTCTTT. The full variable domain, with the rest looked up from reference TRBV28 and TRBJ1-1, is DVKVTQSSRYLVKRTGEKVFLECVQDMDHENMFWYRQDPGLGLRLIYFSYDVKMKEKGDIPEGYSVSREKKERFSLILESASTNQTSMYLCASSLSGRAFFGQGTRLTVV.

J is TRBJ2-4 and V is TRBV28, with 7 bases that match TRBD2. This CDR3 has 14 residues. Trimming took 2 bases from V and 7 from J; bases not matched to a gene: 5. Germline V lookup: CDR1 MDHEN, CDR2 SYDVKM. The CDR3: CASSLPGGGNIQYF. CDR3 bases: TGTGCCAGCAGTTTACCGGGGGGTGGGAACATTCAGTACTTC.

The chain uses TRBV7-6 and TRBJ2-1; 8 bases fit TRBD1. Germline CDR1 reads SGHVS; CDR2 reads FNYEAQ. With 0 bases clipped from V and 10 bases from J, the junction kept 11 bases outside the gene matches. The CDR3 contains 16 residues. CDR3 region: CASSLAPRGAGGEQFF. For the CDR3, the DNA is TGTGCCAGCAGCTTAGCCCCAAGGGGGGCAGGGGGCGAGCAGTTCTTC.

The chain joins TRBV5-1 to TRBJ2-1; 8 nucleotides align to TRBD2. The V gene's germline CDR1 is SGHRS and CDR2 YFSETQ. The CDR3 runs to 16 residues. Germline trimming cut 1 base from V and 4 bases from J; bases unmatched to any gene: 7. CDR3 sequence (DNA): TGCGCCAGCAGCTTGTTGACCCGGGAGGGATACAATGAGCAGTTCTTC. Translation: CASSLLTREGYNEQFF.

Only one count was recorded for this clone. The chain's CDR3 is CASSAGYGYTF. Here the CDR3 DNA reads TGTGCCAGCAGCGCGGGATATGGCTACACCTTC. The chain recombines TRBV3-1 (or the pseudogene TRBV3-2) with TRBJ1-2; D not certain. The ends were cut back, 5 bases at V and 5 bases at J, with 6 bases in the middle. The CDR3 runs to 11 residues. CDR1 LGHDT and CDR2 YNNKEL come from the germline V gene (reference sequence).

The chain links TRBV7-8 to TRBJ1-2, with D perhaps TRBD1 (6 bases). V lost 1 base, J lost 8 bases, and 17 bases lay in between. Per germline, CDR1 SGHVS and CDR2 FQNEAQ. The CDR3 spans 15 residues. CDR3 loop: CASSLGSGVGKGYTF. For the CDR3, the DNA is TGTGCCAGCAGCTTAGGGTCAGGGGTAGGGAAAGGCTACACCTTC. The full variable domain, in which reference TRBV7-8 and TRBJ1-2 provide the parts outside the CDR3, is GAGVSQSPRYKVAKRGQDVALRCDPISGHVSLFWYQQALGQGPEFLTYFQNEAQLDKSGLPSDRFFAERPEGSVSTLKIQRTQQEDSAVYLCASSLGSGVGKGYTFGSGTRLTVV.

This chain connects TRBV5-1 to TRBJ2-1; 7 bases map to TRBD1. V trimming: 0 bases; J trimming: 7 bases; junction bases outside the gene matches: 7. Looked up from germline, CDR1 is SGHRS and CDR2 is YFSETQ. The CDR3 runs to 15 residues. The CDR3 spells CASSLVGTVGNEQFF. CDR3 in DNA: TGCGCCAGCAGCTTGGTAGGGACAGTTGGAAATGAGCAGTTCTTC.

The chain joins TRBV5-5 to TRBJ2-1, with TRBD1 identical over 7 bases. The germline V gene has CDR1 SGHKS and CDR2 YYEKEE (reference sequence). The CDR3 spans 16 residues. V lost 4 bases, J lost 4 bases, and 11 bases stayed unmatched. CDR3 bases: TGTGCCAGCAGCATAGCCGGGACAGCACCGTACAATGAGCAGTTCTTC. It codes for CASSIAGTAPYNEQFF.

J is TRBJ2-3 and V is TRBV18, with a tentative D call TRBD1 (7 bases). V was clipped by 6 bases and J by 3 bases, with 28 bases between them. Germline V gene lookup returns CDR1 KGHSH and CDR2 LQKENI. The CDR3 loop spans 19 amino acids. The chain's CDR3 is CASSPWATSGGPMTDTQYF. The DNA of the CDR3 is TGTGCCAGCTCCCCATGGGCCACCTCAGGGGGGCCTATGACAGATACGCAGTATTTT.

This chain joins TRBV3-1 (or the pseudogene TRBV3-2) and TRBJ1-1; the D gene is possibly TRBD1 (5 bases). Germline assignment: CDR1 LGHDT and CDR2 YNNKEL (reference sequence). CDR3 length: 14 residues. The ends were cut back, 4 bases at V and 8 bases at J, with 17 bases in the middle. The DNA for the CDR3 is TGTGCCAGCAGCCGGGGAGCGGGGGAGGCCGAAGCTTTCTTT. This sequence encodes CASSRGAGEAEAFF.

The chain is built from TRBV5-6 and TRBJ1-2; maybe TRBD1 (5 bases). The CDR3 is 17 amino acids. V lost 3 bases and J lost 6, with 24 bases in between. The germline CDR1 and CDR2 sequences are SGHDT and YYEEEE. The CDR3 spells CASSWGPSPLGTNGYTF. The CDR3 DNA follows: TGTGCCAGCAGCTGGGGCCCCTCTCCTCTCGGGACTAATGGCTACACCTTC.

V usage is TRBV11-2 and J usage is TRBJ2-1; 9 positions match TRBD1. Looked up from germline, CDR1 is SGHAT and CDR2 is FQNNGV. V gave up 5 bases and J gave up 2 bases; unmatched junction bases: 7. The CDR3 totals 16 residues. The CDR3 spells CASSLRWDRAYNEQFF. DNA for the CDR3: TGTGCCAGCAGCCTTAGATGGGACAGGGCCTACAATGAGCAGTTCTTC.

This chain connects TRBV3-1 (or the pseudogene TRBV3-2) to TRBJ2-5, with 10 bases that match TRBD2. The V and J ends lost 4 bases and 1 base, in that order; junction bases with no gene match: 6. This CDR3 spans 16 amino acids. Germline CDR1 and CDR2: LGHDT and YNNKEL (reference sequence). The CDR3 sequence: CASSPGLALPQETQYF. In DNA form, the CDR3 reads TGTGCCAGCAGCCCGGGACTAGCGTTACCCCAAGAGACCCAGTACTTC.

The CDR3 DNA is TGTGCCAGCATGGGGACTAGCGGTATAGCCAAAAACATTCAGTACTTC. It yields the protein CASMGTSGIAKNIQYF. The chain uses TRBV2 and TRBJ2-4; TRBD2 matches 11 bases. The CDR3 is 16 amino acids. With 7 bases clipped from V and 0 bases from J, the junction kept 5 bases outside the gene matches. Germline CDR1 reads SNHLY; CDR2 reads FYNNEI.

The chain couples TRBV18 to TRBJ1-5; D may be TRBD1 (6 bases). The germline V gene has CDR1 KGHSH and CDR2 LQKENI. The CDR3 has 17 amino acids. V was cut by 5 bases and J by 1 base, with 18 bases left in between. DNA of the CDR3: TGTGCCAGCTCAGCGGGCCTAGGCAGGGGAAGCAATCAGCCCCAGCATTTT. Translating it yields CASSAGLGRGSNQPQHF.

This clone turned up a few times. The CDR3: CASSQGQGFNYGYTF. In nucleotides, the CDR3 is TGTGCCAGCAGCCAAGGGCAGGGCTTCAACTATGGCTACACCTTC. The V and J genes are TRBV4-2 and TRBJ1-2; a weak D match, TRBD1 (5 bases). The CDR3 covers 15 residues. Germline values: CDR1 LGHNA, CDR2 YNFKEQ. V was cut by 1 base and J by 2 bases, with 11 bases left in between.

The rearrangement joins TRBV27 to TRBJ2-6; tentative D call: TRBD1 (6 bases). V lost 3 bases and J lost 4, with 13 bases in between. The CDR3 length is 16 residues. Germline V gene data show CDR1 as MNHEY and CDR2 as SMNVEV (reference sequence). CDR3 nucleotide sequence: TGTGCCAGCAGTTTTAACAGGGTTTCCGGGGCCAACGTCCTGACTTTC. It translates to CASSFNRVSGANVLTF.

The chain links TRBV27 to TRBJ2-3; the match to TRBD2 covers 11 bases. V was clipped by 5 bases and J by 4 bases; unmatched bases: 11. CDR1 and CDR2 (germline): MNHEY, SMNVEV (reference sequence). The CDR3 is 17 amino acids. The CDR3: CASSPRGSGGAADTQYF. The DNA of the CDR3 is TGTGCCAGCAGTCCCCGGGGTAGCGGGGGGGCAGCAGATACGCAGTATTTT.

This chain connects TRBV5-1 to TRBJ1-4; D not certain. CDR1 and CDR2 from the germline V gene are SGHRS and YFSETQ. The CDR3 runs to 15 residues. The V end lost 0 bases, the J end lost 10 bases, and 16 bases lay between the germline ends. CDR3 sequence (DNA): TGCGCCAGCAGCTTGGAGACAAACCCTTTAGGAAAACTGTTTTTT. This encodes CASSLETNPLGKLFF.